The 28 T cell receptor beta chains in this list originate from one sample, sequenced in a study of T cell responses to AZD1222 COVID-19 vaccine. Produced via immunoSEQ multiplex PCR; TCRdb's table is partial and in-frame only. The repertoire holds about 160,000 clones, more than 85% seen once, with under 5% in the top ten. Sequenced material: peripheral blood, taken on day 0 of AZD1222 vaccination. The receptors were gathered from an adult in good health.

V gene TRBV3-1 (or the pseudogene TRBV3-2) combines with J gene TRBJ2-7; the D is unclear. This CDR3 is built from 12 residues. V lost 4 bases and J lost 3, with 7 bases in between. Germline V gene sequence: CDR1 LGHDT, CDR2 YNNKEL (reference sequence). The CDR3 reads CASSRPSYEQYF. CDR3 nucleotide sequence: TGTGCCAGCAGCCGACCTAGCTACGAGCAGTACTTC.

This clone was counted a few times. The rearrangement joins TRBV27 to TRBJ2-5; a possible D gene is TRBD2 (5 bases). This CDR3 has 13 residues. Germline assignment: CDR1 MNHEY and CDR2 SMNVEV (reference sequence). V lost 0 bases to trimming and J lost 7 bases, with 9 bases between them. The CDR3 here is CASSLSPRGTQYF. CDR3 nucleotide sequence: TGTGCCAGCAGTTTATCTCCACGGGGGACCCAGTACTTC.

The V and J genes are TRBV3-1 (or the pseudogene TRBV3-2) and TRBJ2-5, with 11 bases identical to TRBD2. The CDR3 sequence is 15 residues long. J was trimmed by 2 bases and V by 4 bases; bases with no gene match: 3. From germline, CDR1 is LGHDT and CDR2 YNNKEL (reference sequence). DNA of the CDR3: TGTGCCAGCAGCCGACTAGCGGGAACGCAAGAGACCCAGTACTTC. Protein product: CASSRLAGTQETQYF.

This clone was observed a single time. CDR3 nucleotides: TGTGCCAGCAGTCGGGGGACGCGGGAAGCTTTCTTT. Protein: CASSRGTREAFF. The rearrangement uses TRBV25-1 and TRBJ1-1; TRBD1 might be the D (5 bases). The V gene lost 5 bases and the J gene lost 8 bases, with 12 bases spanning the gap. The CDR3 spans 12 residues. Per the germline V gene, CDR1 is MGHDK and CDR2 is SYGVNS.

The chain joins TRBV6-5 to TRBJ2-7; the D gene is possibly TRBD1 (5 bases). Germline V lookup: CDR1 MNHEY, CDR2 SVGAGI. V lost 7 bases and J 0 bases, leaving 10 bases between the germline ends. The CDR3 contains 13 residues. In DNA, the CDR3 is TGTGCCAGCACCATGACAGCCTCCTACGAGCAGTACTTC. As protein: CASTMTASYEQYF.

The V gene is TRBV30, the J gene TRBJ2-1; D possibly corresponds to TRBD1 (5 bases). In germline, CDR1 is GTSNPN, CDR2 SVGIG (reference sequence). The CDR3 extends over 15 amino acids. V shed 3 bases and J shed 8 bases, with 20 bases lying between them. The CDR3 region has the DNA TGTGCCTGGAGAAGGGGTGTCAGAGGACGAGATGAGCAGTTCTTC. It translates to CAWRRGVRGRDEQFF.

The table lists this clone with a count of one. The chain is built from TRBV10-3 and TRBJ2-1; D ambiguous. Per the germline V gene, CDR1 is ENHRY and CDR2 is SYGVKD. Between the trimmed V and J ends, which lost 2 bases and 1 base, there was a span of 9 bases. The CDR3 extends over 15 amino acids. The CDR3 nucleotides read TGTGCCATCAGTGAGGAAGGATATTCCTACAATGAGCAGTTCTTC. Translating gives CAISEEGYSYNEQFF.

The chain uses TRBV4-1 and TRBJ2-7, with 9 nucleotides matching TRBD1. Looked up from germline, CDR1 is MGHRA and CDR2 is YSYEKL. This CDR3 is 16 amino acids long. V lost 1 base and J lost 2; bases outside the gene matches: 6. The DNA for the CDR3 is TGCGCCAGCAGCCAAGTTCGGACAGGGGCGACCTACGAGCAGTACTTC. Its translation is CASSQVRTGATYEQYF.

This chain joins TRBV5-5 and TRBJ1-4, with D uncertain. CDR3 length: 15 amino acids. Germline CDR1 and CDR2: SGHKS and YYEKEE (reference sequence). Trimming removed 4 bases from V and 6 bases from J, with 16 bases in between. CDR3 coding DNA: TGTGCCAGCAGCCGTGAACCCCCTGGGGATGAAAAACTGTTTTTT. Its protein product is CASSREPPGDEKLFF.

J is TRBJ1-3 and V is TRBV10-3, with D uncertain. Germline loops: CDR1 ENHRY, CDR2 SYGVKD. The CDR3 consists of 15 residues. V was cut by 5 bases and J by 0 bases, with 11 bases left in between. DNA for the CDR3: TGTGCCATCAGTCGAGGGCAGACCTCTGGAAACACCATATATTTT. Its protein product is CAISRGQTSGNTIYF.

The chain links TRBV25-1 to TRBJ2-7, with TRBD2 identical over 8 bases. This CDR3 region has 16 residues. Germline CDR1 and CDR2: MGHDK and SYGVNS. Trimming took 0 bases from V and 2 from J; bases not matched to a gene: 6. Here the CDR3 DNA reads TGTGCCAGCAGTGAATATGAGGTCGGGAGGGCCTACGAGCAGTACTTC. It codes for CASSEYEVGRAYEQYF.

This chain links TRBV4-3 with TRBJ2-3; a weak D match, TRBD2 (5 bases). CDR1 LGHNA and CDR2 YSLEER come from the germline V gene. Trimming left V 0 bases short and J 5 bases short, with 12 bases between. CDR3 length: 15 residues. CDR3 DNA sequence: TGCGCCAGCAGCCAAGATAGCCGGGATCGAGATACGCAGTATTTT. Amino acids: CASSQDSRDRDTQYF.

V and J are TRBV30 and TRBJ1-3; D unresolved. This CDR3 is built from 12 residues. V was clipped by 7 bases and J by 0 bases, with 7 bases between them. Germline CDR1 is GTSNPN and CDR2 is SVGIG (reference sequence). The CDR3 is CASRVSGNTIYF. Written as DNA, the CDR3 is TGTGCCTCCCGGGTCTCTGGAAACACCATATATTTT.

The chain links TRBV28 to TRBJ2-3; TRBD2 aligns across 10 bases. V gave up 4 bases and J gave up 2 bases; unmatched junction bases: 3. The CDR3 sequence is 15 residues long. CDR1 MDHEN and CDR2 SYDVKM come from the germline V gene. The CDR3 nucleotides are TGTGCCAGCAGTTGGACTAGCGGCCCCACAGATACGCAGTATTTT. Translated, it gives CASSWTSGPTDTQYF.

V is TRBV3-1 (or the pseudogene TRBV3-2) and J is TRBJ1-4, with D unresolved. V was trimmed by 1 base and J by 1 base, leaving 7 bases between them. This CDR3 is 15 amino acids long. The germline V gene has CDR1 LGHDT and CDR2 YNNKEL (reference sequence). CDR3 coding DNA: TGTGCCAGCAGCCAAGTCCCGGGAACTAATGAAAAACTGTTTTTT. It is translated as CASSQVPGTNEKLFF.

The gene calls are TRBV25-1 and TRBJ1-1; TRBD1 matches at 8 bases. Germline CDR1 MGHDK, CDR2 SYGVNS. The CDR3 consists of 14 residues. The V gene end was trimmed by 4 bases and the J gene end by 5 bases; junction bases not matched to a gene: 6. Written as DNA, the CDR3 is TGTGCCAGCAGTGCGTCGGACAGGGCGACTGAAGCTTTCTTT. Translation gives CASSASDRATEAFF.

The rearrangement links TRBV28 to TRBJ2-3; D gene unclear. Between the trimmed V and J ends, which lost 3 bases and 6 bases, there was a span of 10 bases. CDR3 length equals 13 residues. Germline V CDR1 and CDR2: MDHEN, SYDVKM. DNA for the CDR3: TGTGCCAGCAGTTTGGGGTTACGGGATACGCAGTATTTT. It is translated as CASSLGLRDTQYF. The full variable domain, with the rest looked up from reference TRBV28 and TRBJ2-3, is DVKVTQSSRYLVKRTGEKVFLECVQDMDHENMFWYRQDPGLGLRLIYFSYDVKMKEKGDIPEGYSVSREKKERFSLILESASTNQTSMYLCASSLGLRDTQYFGPGTRLTVL.

V and J are TRBV5-1 and TRBJ1-2; D is unresolved. Between the trimmed V and J ends, which lost 0 bases and 6 bases, there was a span of 15 bases. CDR3 length: 15 amino acids. Germline CDR1 reads SGHRS; CDR2 reads YFSETQ. For the CDR3, the DNA is TGCGCCAGCAGCTTGGGATGGGGATTCGGGCATGGCTACACCTTC. Translated, it gives CASSLGWGFGHGYTF.

This chain uses TRBV6-2 or TRBV6-3 with TRBJ1-1; D gene uncertain. The CDR3 runs to 16 residues. The ends were cut back, 1 base at V and 0 bases at J, with 12 bases in the middle. The germline gives CDR1 MNHEY, CDR2 SVGEGT. In nucleotides, the CDR3 is TGTGCCAGCAGTTACTTCGACGGAGAGCTGAACACTGAAGCTTTCTTT. As protein: CASSYFDGELNTEAFF.

In DNA, the CDR3 is TGTGCCAGCAGTTTCGGGTACGCCTACGAGCAGTACTTC. This gives the protein CASSFGYAYEQYF. The chain joins TRBV27 to TRBJ2-7; D gene uncertain. This CDR3 comprises 13 residues. Per germline, CDR1 MNHEY and CDR2 SMNVEV (reference sequence). V dropped 3 bases and J dropped 2 bases, with 8 bases sitting between them.

The V gene is TRBV5-5, the J gene TRBJ1-5; a weak D match, TRBD1 (5 bases). The CDR3 spans 13 residues. Trimming cost V 0 bases and J 7 bases, with 8 bases left between them. Per the germline V gene, CDR1 is SGHKS and CDR2 is YYEKEE (reference sequence). CDR3 region: CASSLAGWQPQHF. CDR3 in DNA: TGTGCCAGCAGCTTGGCAGGGTGGCAGCCCCAGCATTTT.

The V gene is TRBV7-2, the J gene TRBJ2-3; possible D gene TRBD2, 5 bases. Germline assignment: CDR1 SGHTA and CDR2 FQGNSA. The CDR3 runs 16 residues. The V and J ends lost 2 bases and 2 bases respectively, with 14 bases between them. The DNA of the CDR3 is TGTGCCAGCAGCTTACCTCGGACTGGCAACACAGATACGCAGTATTTT. Translation gives CASSLPRTGNTDTQYF.

The rearrangement uses TRBV3-1 (or the pseudogene TRBV3-2) and TRBJ2-3; no definite D call. With 4 bases removed from V and 6 bases from J, the gap between germline ends came to 14 bases. The length of the CDR3 is 14 residues. Germline CDR1 and CDR2: LGHDT and YNNKEL (reference sequence). CDR3 nucleotide sequence: TGTGCCAGCAGCCCCGTAGGCTTCGGGGATACGCAGTATTTT. Its translation: CASSPVGFGDTQYF.

The chain uses TRBV6-5 and TRBJ2-2, with TRBD2 matching over 8 bases. Trimming removed 10 bases from V and 0 bases from J; junction bases left unmatched: 7. This CDR3 contains 15 residues. CDR1 and CDR2 from the germline V gene are MNHEY and SVGAGI. The CDR3 region is CATTRLATNTGELFF. CDR3 nucleotide sequence: TGTGCCACCACTCGACTAGCGACGAACACCGGGGAGCTGTTTTTT.

V and J are TRBV24-1 and TRBJ2-7; D is uncertain. The ends were cut back, 3 bases at V and 3 bases at J, with 17 bases in the middle. The CDR3 covers 16 residues. Germline V gene sequence: CDR1 KGHDR, CDR2 SFDVKD. CDR3 sequence: CATSDPTLPSVYEQYF. CDR3 nucleotide sequence: TGTGCCACCAGTGATCCCACCTTACCCTCAGTCTACGAGCAGTACTTC.

This chain connects TRBV6-5 to TRBJ2-7, with 9 bases fitting TRBD2. This CDR3 contains 14 residues. Looked up from germline, CDR1 is MNHEY and CDR2 is SVGAGI. The ends lost 7 bases at V and 2 bases at J; junction bases unmatched: 6. CDR3 in amino acids: CASTGVAGAYEQYF. Written as DNA, the CDR3 is TGTGCCAGCACCGGGGTAGCGGGAGCCTACGAGCAGTACTTC.

DNA of the CDR3: TGTGCCAGCTCCCTAGGGACTAGCGGGGCCCCCTCCTACAATGAGCAGTTCTTC. Translated, it gives CASSLGTSGAPSYNEQFF. The chain is built from TRBV18 and TRBJ2-1; 13 bases line up with TRBD2. The CDR3 contains 18 residues. V lost 6 bases, J lost 0 bases, and 8 bases stayed unmatched. Germline assignment: CDR1 KGHSH and CDR2 LQKENI.

The CDR3 nucleotides read TGCGCCAGCAGCCCCACTCAGGCAAGGACTGGAAACACCATATATTTT. The encoded protein is CASSPTQARTGNTIYF. The rearrangement links TRBV4-1 to TRBJ1-3; no clear D gene. V lost 4 bases, J lost 2 bases, and 15 bases lay in between. CDR1 and CDR2 from the germline V gene are MGHRA and YSYEKL. This CDR3 is 16 amino acids long.